One sample yielded the 26 T cell receptor beta chains listed below, sequenced in a study of blood T cell repertoires in COVID-19. Here immunoSEQ multiplex PCR was the method, and the copy in TCRdb shows in-frame clones only, minus some. The table includes around 150,000 clones, 75% to 80% detected once. Sequencing was done on a sample of PBMCs or T cells enriched from blood (not recorded which). All receptors come from a woman aged 50 to 60 who had recovered from COVID-19.

This chain links TRBV6-1 with TRBJ2-7, with a tentative D call TRBD1 (5 bases). V dropped 2 bases and J dropped 2 bases, with 10 bases sitting between them. Germline assignment: CDR1 MNHNS and CDR2 SASEGT. The CDR3 length is 14 residues. The chain's CDR3 is CASSEWGRAYEQYF. The CDR3 DNA reads as TGTGCCAGCAGTGAATGGGGCAGAGCCTACGAGCAGTACTTC.

This clone was detected a few times. V is TRBV7-2 and J is TRBJ2-5; possibly TRBD1 for D (5 bases). The CDR3 consists of 14 residues. Trimming removed 1 base at V and 5 bases at J, with 11 bases between. CDR1 and CDR2 (germline): SGHTA, FQGNSA. The CDR3 DNA sequence: TGTGCCAGCAGCTTAGAGGCAGGGTGGGAGACCCAGTACTTC. Translating it yields CASSLEAGWETQYF.

The rearrangement joins TRBV18 to TRBJ1-2; weak D call: TRBD1 (6 bases). CDR1 KGHSH and CDR2 LQKENI come from the germline V gene. The V gene lost 3 bases and the J gene lost 6 bases, with 11 bases spanning the gap. The CDR3 loop spans 13 amino acids. CDR3: CASSPRTVDGYTF. The CDR3 DNA is TGTGCCAGCTCACCGCGGACAGTTGATGGCTACACCTTC. Based on the CDR3 plus reference TRBV18 and TRBJ1-2, the full variable domain is NAGVMQNPRHLVRRRGQEARLRCSPMKGHSHVYWYRQLPEEGLKFMVYLQKENIIDESGMPKERFSAEFPKEGPSILRIQQVVRGDSAAYFCASSPRTVDGYTFGSGTRLTVV.

The chain carries TRBV3-1 (or the pseudogene TRBV3-2) and TRBJ2-7; D may be TRBD2 (5 bases). Germline-derived CDR1 and CDR2 are LGHDT and YNNKEL (reference sequence). The V end was cut by 4 bases, the J end by 3 bases, with 13 bases between. The CDR3 covers 14 residues. Here the CDR3 reads CASSRVNGGYEQYF. Written as DNA, the CDR3 is TGTGCCAGCAGCCGGGTTAACGGAGGCTACGAGCAGTACTTC.

The V call is TRBV28, the J call TRBJ2-1; 10 bases align to TRBD2. With V trimmed by 7 bases and J by 4 bases, 7 bases remained unmatched. Germline lookup yields CDR1 MDHEN and CDR2 SYDVKM. The CDR3 is 15 residues long. CDR3 region: CASTTGTSVYNEQFF. As DNA, the CDR3 is TGTGCCAGCACAACCGGGACTAGCGTTTACAATGAGCAGTTCTTC.

The V call is TRBV5-1, the J call TRBJ2-1, with 11 bases identical to TRBD2. The CDR3 contains 15 residues. V shed 1 base, J shed 5 bases, and the junction held 2 bases outside the gene matches. CDR1 is SGHRS and CDR2 is YFSETQ in the germline V gene. The CDR3 reads CASSLYSGGDNEQFF. For the CDR3, the DNA is TGCGCCAGCAGCTTGTATAGCGGGGGGGACAATGAGCAGTTCTTC.

The chain couples TRBV2 to TRBJ2-5; 7 bases fit TRBD1. CDR3 size: 15 residues. V was pared by 8 bases and J by 4 bases, with 13 bases of the junction left unmatched. From germline, CDR1 is SNHLY and CDR2 FYNNEI. The CDR3 region is CASGQTGAKRETQYF. CDR3 coding DNA: TGTGCCAGCGGCCAAACAGGGGCCAAGAGAGAGACCCAGTACTTC.

This sequence joins TRBV7-8 and TRBJ2-1; 14 bases are a match to TRBD2. The CDR3 length is 15 residues. From germline, CDR1 is SGHVS and CDR2 FQNEAQ. Trimming took 5 bases from V and 6 from J; bases not matched to a gene: 3. The CDR3 sequence: CASSKTSGRANEQFF. The CDR3 coding sequence is TGTGCCAGCAGCAAGACTAGCGGGAGGGCCAATGAGCAGTTCTTC.

This clone was observed a single time. V gene TRBV7-9 combines with J gene TRBJ2-4, with 8 bases lining up with TRBD1. The germline gives CDR1 SEHNR, CDR2 FQNEAQ (reference sequence). After removal of 4 bases from V and 3 bases from J, the junction contained 11 bases not matched to a gene. The CDR3 runs 17 residues. Here the CDR3 reads CASSSPGQGRDKNIQYF. The CDR3 DNA is TGTGCCAGCAGCTCCCCCGGACAGGGAAGGGACAAAAACATTCAGTACTTC.

The CDR3 protein is CATSPGQGFYEQYF. The DNA of the CDR3 is TGTGCCACCAGCCCTGGACAGGGATTCTACGAGCAGTACTTC. The gene calls are TRBV24-1 and TRBJ2-7, with 8 bases fitting TRBD1. CDR1 is KGHDR and CDR2 is SFDVKD in the germline V gene. The trim removed 7 bases at V and 3 bases at J, leaving 7 bases unmatched. The CDR3 has 14 amino acids.

This clone occurred a few times. The J gene is TRBJ1-6, the V gene TRBV5-1; D may be TRBD1 (5 bases). The CDR3 runs 17 residues. Trimming took off 0 bases at V and 11 bases at J, with 21 bases between the two ends. Looked up from germline, CDR1 is SGHRS and CDR2 is YFSETQ. The CDR3 DNA reads TGCGCCAGCAGCTTGGACGGACATTCTCCGTCTACGGCACCCCTCCACTTT. Translated: CASSLDGHSPSTAPLHF.

The chain joins TRBV10-1 to TRBJ2-2; TRBD1 aligns across 9 bases. The CDR3 spans 14 residues. The V gene's germline CDR1 is WNHNN and CDR2 SYGVQD (reference sequence). V trimming: 9 bases; J trimming: 6 bases; junction bases outside the gene matches: 8. The CDR3 sequence: CASPGTGCSGELFF. As DNA, the CDR3 is TGCGCCAGTCCCGGGACAGGGTGTTCCGGGGAGCTGTTTTTT.

J is TRBJ2-4 and V is TRBV11-3; TRBD2 agrees at 9 bases. This CDR3 region has 16 residues. CDR1 is SGHNT, CDR2 YENEEA, per germline. V gave up 5 bases and J gave up 0 bases; unmatched junction bases: 5. DNA for the CDR3: TGTGCCAGCAGCCTTTTAGCGGGGGTAGCCAAAAACATTCAGTACTTC. Residues: CASSLLAGVAKNIQYF.

The rearrangement links TRBV28 to TRBJ2-1; D perhaps matches TRBD2 (6 bases). Germline V gives CDR1 MDHEN, CDR2 SYDVKM. CDR3 size: 17 residues. With 6 bases removed from V and 0 bases from J, the gap between germline ends came to 18 bases. The CDR3 sequence is CASSPPGVAVSYNEQFF. The CDR3 nucleotides read TGTGCCAGCAGCCCCCCTGGGGTAGCGGTCTCCTACAATGAGCAGTTCTTC.

The chain links TRBV29-1 to TRBJ1-1; a weak D match, TRBD1 (5 bases). Trimming took 7 bases from V and 1 from J, leaving 10 bases between them. This CDR3 has 12 residues. CDR1 is SQVTM, CDR2 ANQGSEA, per germline. DNA of the CDR3: TGCAGCGGACAGTTACAGAACACTGAAGCTTTCTTT. It encodes CSGQLQNTEAFF.

This clone was seen a single time. V is TRBV30 and J is TRBJ2-5, with TRBD2 identical over 12 bases. The CDR3 extends over 15 amino acids. Germline lookup yields CDR1 GTSNPN and CDR2 SVGIG (reference sequence). Losses at the gene ends were 6 bases for V and 6 bases for J; bases not matched to a gene: 11. The CDR3: CACQPASGRGKTQYF. CDR3 nucleotides: TGTGCCTGTCAGCCGGCTAGCGGGAGGGGAAAGACCCAGTACTTC.

J is TRBJ2-1 and V is TRBV7-9; 8 nucleotides agree with TRBD1. The CDR3 spans 14 residues. Looked up from germline, CDR1 is SEHNR and CDR2 is FQNEAQ (reference sequence). Trimming removed 4 bases from V and 5 bases from J; junction bases left unmatched: 4. The CDR3 coding sequence is TGTGCCAGCAGCTCTGGGACAGGAGACAATGAGCAGTTCTTC. Its translation: CASSSGTGDNEQFF. Based on the CDR3 plus reference TRBV7-9 and TRBJ2-1, the full variable domain is DTGVSQNPRHKITKRGQNVTFRCDPISEHNRLYWYRQTLGQGPEFLTYFQNEAQLEKSRLLSDRFSAERPKGSFSTLEIQRTEQGDSAMYLCASSSGTGDNEQFFGPGTRLTVL.

This clone has just one count. The rearrangement joins TRBV28 to TRBJ2-1; D perhaps matches TRBD2 (6 bases). CDR3 length equals 14 residues. Germline V gene sequence: CDR1 MDHEN, CDR2 SYDVKM. V lost 7 bases, J lost 4 bases, and 14 bases lay in between. The CDR3 DNA follows: TGTGCCAGCACGGTGGGGGACTTGTACAATGAGCAGTTCTTC. It is translated as CASTVGDLYNEQFF.

The CDR3 DNA follows: TGTGCCAGCAGCCCGAGGGACACTGGACGAGGCTACACCTTC. Translated: CASSPRDTGRGYTF. The chain joins TRBV7-9 to TRBJ1-2, with a weak D call TRBD1 (6 bases). CDR1 is SEHNR, CDR2 FQNEAQ, per germline (reference sequence). The CDR3 covers 14 residues. Trimming removed 5 bases from V and 8 bases from J, with 18 bases in between. The complete variable domain, with remaining parts taken from reference TRBV7-9 and TRBJ1-2, reads DTGVSQNPRHKITKRGQNVTFRCDPISEHNRLYWYRQTLGQGPEFLTYFQNEAQLEKSRLLSDRFSAERPKGSFSTLEIQRTEQGDSAMYLCASSPRDTGRGYTFGSGTRLTVV.

The chain carries TRBV24-1 and TRBJ1-2, with D unresolved. Germline V CDR1 and CDR2: KGHDR, SFDVKD. CDR3 size: 14 residues. V lost 4 bases to trimming and J lost 6 bases, with 14 bases between them. The CDR3 reads CATSDALRRDGYTF. The CDR3 nucleotides read TGTGCCACCAGTGACGCCCTCCGTCGCGATGGCTACACCTTC.

The rearrangement links TRBV12-3 or TRBV12-4 to TRBJ2-1, with TRBD2 as a possible D gene (5 bases). Trimming cost V 0 bases and J 12 bases, with 12 bases left between them. The CDR3 runs 13 residues. Here the CDR3 reads CASSLADSLVQFF. CDR3 bases: TGTGCCAGCAGTTTAGCGGACTCCCTGGTGCAGTTCTTC.

The genes are TRBV5-1 and TRBJ1-6; D may be TRBD1 (5 bases). The germline V gene encodes CDR1 SGHRS and CDR2 YFSETQ. V was pared by 7 bases and J by 7 bases, with 12 bases between. The CDR3 has 13 residues. The CDR3 spells CASSPGNNSPLHF. CDR3 sequence (DNA): TGCGCCAGCTCCCCAGGGAACAATTCACCCCTCCACTTT. Complete variable domain (other parts from reference TRBV5-1 and TRBJ1-6): KAGVTQTPRYLIKTRGQQVTLSCSPISGHRSVSWYQQTPGQGLQFLFEYFSETQRNKGNFPGRFSGRQFSNSRSEMNVSTLELGDSALYLCASSPGNNSPLHFGNGTRLTVT.

This chain connects TRBV3-1 (or the pseudogene TRBV3-2) to TRBJ1-6; D not resolved. V lost 1 base to trimming and J lost 5 bases, with 6 bases between them. This CDR3 is 14 amino acids long. CDR1 and CDR2 (germline): LGHDT, YNNKEL (reference sequence). The CDR3 loop is CASSQALNNSPLHF. The DNA of the CDR3 is TGTGCCAGCAGCCAAGCACTTAATAATTCACCCCTCCACTTT.

V usage is TRBV6-5 and J usage is TRBJ2-3; 10 nucleotides line up with TRBD2. This CDR3 contains 15 residues. The junction had 4 bases not matched to a gene; V was cut back by 7 bases and J by 0 bases. CDR1 is MNHEY, CDR2 SVGAGI, per germline. The CDR3 region is CASTLAGHSTDTQYF. In nucleotides, the CDR3 is TGTGCCAGCACACTAGCGGGACATAGCACAGATACGCAGTATTTT.

The chain couples TRBV6-5 to TRBJ2-7, with 7 bases aligning to TRBD1. The CDR3 sequence is 15 residues long. The germline V gene encodes CDR1 MNHEY and CDR2 SVGAGI. After removal of 3 bases from V and 4 bases from J, the junction contained 9 bases not matched to a gene. CDR3 amino acids: CASSYRADREYEQYF. The CDR3 DNA sequence: TGTGCCAGCAGTTATAGGGCCGACAGGGAGTACGAGCAGTACTTC.

The chain is built from TRBV7-9 and TRBJ1-1; D may be TRBD1 (5 bases). Trimming removed 1 base from V and 3 bases from J, with 6 bases in between. Germline CDR1 SEHNR, CDR2 FQNEAQ (reference sequence). This CDR3 has 13 residues. The CDR3, as DNA: TGTGCCAGCAGCTTAGTCAGGGACACTGAAGCTTTCTTT. Encoded protein: CASSLVRDTEAFF.